The 15 T cell receptor beta chains below were found in one sample sequenced in a study of blood T cell repertoires in COVID-19. Clones were sequenced by immunoSEQ multiplex PCR, and TCRdb holds only the in-frame ones, with some missing. The table shows almost 200,000 clones, with 85% occurring only once. The source material was peripheral blood. These receptors were obtained from a man between 60 and 75 years old with COVID-19, enrolled during active disease.

The chain joins TRBV15 to TRBJ1-1; TRBD1 is a possible D gene (5 bases). The V gene lost 0 bases and the J gene lost 5 bases, with 10 bases spanning the gap. This CDR3 has 14 residues. Per germline, CDR1 LNHNV and CDR2 YYDKDF (reference sequence). The CDR3: CATSRDEGATEAFF. The CDR3 region has the DNA TGTGCCACCAGCAGAGATGAAGGGGCGACTGAAGCTTTCTTT.

The genes are TRBV10-2 and TRBJ2-2; TRBD1 might be the D (5 bases). V was pared by 3 bases and J by 3 bases, with 8 bases between. Per germline, CDR1 WSHSY and CDR2 SAAADI. The CDR3 contains 14 residues. The CDR3 loop reads CASSDRVDTGELFF. The CDR3, as DNA: TGCGCCAGCAGTGACAGGGTCGACACCGGGGAGCTGTTTTTT.

The CDR3 nucleotides read TGTGCCAGCAGTTCCTATGGGGCAGGGGCTAATGAAAAACTGTTTTTT. This gives the protein CASSSYGAGANEKLFF. The chain carries TRBV27 and TRBJ1-4, with a weak D call TRBD1 (6 bases). In germline, CDR1 is MNHEY, CDR2 SMNVEV (reference sequence). V shed 4 bases and J shed 3 bases, with 15 bases lying between them. The CDR3 contains 16 residues.

The gene calls are TRBV12-3 or TRBV12-4 and TRBJ2-5; perhaps TRBD1 as D (5 bases). The CDR3 contains 13 residues. V lost 5 bases and J lost 5, with 12 bases in between. CDR3 coding DNA: TGTGCCAGCAGTCCGCAGGGCCGGGAGACCCAGTACTTC. This gives the protein CASSPQGRETQYF.

The CDR3 nucleotides are TGCAGTGCTAGTGGGAAGGTTGGGAGTCTCGAAGCTTTCTTT. Its translation is CSASGKVGSLEAFF. V is TRBV20-1 and J is TRBJ1-1, with no clear D. This CDR3 comprises 14 residues. Trimming stripped 3 bases from V and 8 bases from J, with 19 bases between. Germline CDR1 and CDR2: DFQATT and SNEGSKA (reference sequence).

This clone appeared a few times. This chain connects TRBV7-9 to TRBJ1-2; D is perhaps TRBD1 (6 bases). Germline V lookup: CDR1 SEHNR, CDR2 FQNEAQ (reference sequence). The CDR3 extends over 12 amino acids. Between the trimmed V and J ends, which lost 1 base and 10 bases, there was a span of 10 bases. DNA for the CDR3: TGTGCCAGCAGCTTAGGGGGACAACCCTACACCTTC. Its protein product is CASSLGGQPYTF.

The rearrangement joins TRBV10-3 to TRBJ1-1; TRBD1 agrees at 7 bases. V dropped 6 bases and J dropped 0; count of bases not matched to a gene: 4. Per the germline V gene, CDR1 is ENHRY and CDR2 is SYGVKD. The CDR3 spans 14 residues. DNA for the CDR3: TGTGCCATCAGGGGGACAGCCATGAACACTGAAGCTTTCTTT. Its translation is CAIRGTAMNTEAFF.

The rearrangement joins TRBV28 to TRBJ1-5; possible D gene TRBD1, 6 bases. The germline CDR1 and CDR2 sequences are MDHEN and SYDVKM. Trimming removed 2 bases from V and 2 bases from J, with 10 bases in between. This CDR3 has 15 residues. CDR3 nucleotides: TGTGCCAGCAGTTTAGCGGCAGGGGGCAATCAGCCCCAGCATTTT. Translating gives CASSLAAGGNQPQHF.

This clone was seen only a few times. The rearrangement uses TRBV18 and TRBJ1-1; TRBD1 might be the D (6 bases). Germline CDR1 reads KGHSH; CDR2 reads LQKENI. V lost 3 bases and J 5 bases, leaving 16 bases between the germline ends. This CDR3 region has 15 residues. CDR3 region: CASSPAWGRKTEAFF. The CDR3 region has the DNA TGTGCCAGCTCACCGGCTTGGGGGCGTAAGACTGAAGCTTTCTTT.

This clone was detected only once. Its ends do not fully match the called genes, so a read error is possible. V usage is TRBV6-5 and J usage is TRBJ1-2; maybe TRBD1 (6 bases). Germline V gene lookup returns CDR1 MNHEY and CDR2 SVGAGI. The CDR3 contains 15 residues. CDR3 region: CASSIFGQSKYGYTF. CDR3 DNA: TGTGCCAGCAGTATTTTCGGACAGTCTAAGTATGGCTACACCTTC.

In its sample, this clone was seen once. V gene TRBV10-2 combines with J gene TRBJ1-5; D gene unclear. Trimming left V 8 bases short and J 4 bases short, with 6 bases between. CDR1 is WSHSY, CDR2 SAAADI, per germline. CDR3 size: 11 residues. The DNA of the CDR3 is TGCGCCAGCGGCCCGAATCAGCCCCAGCATTTT. Translation: CASGPNQPQHF.

There are a few counts of this clone. Additional DNA sequences in this sample encode the identical CDR3. The chain joins TRBV27 to TRBJ1-6; 7 bases map to TRBD1. With 3 bases clipped from V and 7 bases from J, the junction kept 3 bases outside the gene matches. The CDR3 extends over 14 amino acids. The germline V gene encodes CDR1 MNHEY and CDR2 SMNVEV (reference sequence). The CDR3 sequence: CASSFLQGNSPLHF. DNA for the CDR3: TGTGCCAGCAGTTTTTTACAGGGGAATTCACCCCTCCACTTT.

This clone was observed a few times. The chain couples TRBV5-4 to TRBJ1-3; possible D gene TRBD1, 6 bases. CDR3 size: 14 residues. V gave up 3 bases and J gave up 2 bases, with 9 bases separating them. Germline V gives CDR1 SGHNT, CDR2 YYREEE (reference sequence). CDR3 region: CASSSWTAGNTIYF. The DNA for the CDR3 is TGTGCCAGCAGCTCTTGGACAGCTGGAAACACCATATATTTT.

The chain is built from TRBV5-8 and TRBJ2-7; TRBD1 aligns across 7 bases. The germline gives CDR1 SGHTS, CDR2 YDEGEE. The J segment lost 2 bases and the V segment lost 7 bases, leaving 9 bases of the junction unmatched. The CDR3 contains 14 residues. CDR3 sequence reads: CASWTSGTAYEQYF. In nucleotides, the CDR3 is TGTGCCAGCTGGACTTCCGGGACAGCCTACGAGCAGTACTTC.

The chain employs TRBV28 and TRBJ1-2; D is undetermined. From germline, CDR1 is MDHEN and CDR2 SYDVKM. The CDR3 is 12 amino acids. The V and J ends lost 2 bases and 8 bases respectively, with 9 bases between them. The DNA of the CDR3 is TGTGCCAGCAGTTTAGGGCCTCGAGGCTACACCTTC. Residues: CASSLGPRGYTF.